This passage covers 28 T cell receptor beta chains from one sample sequenced in a study of blood T cell repertoires in COVID-19 (dated by TCRdb to the early 2020s). The library was prepared using the immunoSEQ multiplex PCR assay. This is the immuneACCESS table as TCRdb keeps it, with only in-frame sequences that have V and J called. A part of the clones is gone; compared with another copy, unresolved V genes explain less than half, and the rest is unexplained. The sample table contains around 190,000 clones; only one count was recorded for about nine tenths of them. The top ten constitute approximately 2% of the sample. Specimen: peripheral blood. Receptors originate from a man in his late teens or twenties who had recovered from COVID-19.

The rearrangement joins TRBV19 to TRBJ2-3, with D possibly being TRBD1 (6 bases). Trimming removed 3 bases from V and 2 bases from J, with 12 bases in between. CDR1 is LNHDA, CDR2 SQIVND, per germline (reference sequence). CDR3 length equals 15 residues. This CDR3 is CASSMGDMPTDTQYF. CDR3 nucleotide sequence: TGTGCCAGTAGTATGGGGGACATGCCCACAGATACGCAGTATTTT.

This rearrangement joins TRBV27 to TRBJ2-2; the D gene is possibly TRBD2 (7 bases). The CDR3 length is 14 residues. V was trimmed by 7 bases and J by 8 bases, leaving 17 bases between them. Per the germline V gene, CDR1 is MNHEY and CDR2 is SMNVEV (reference sequence). CDR3 loop: CASKGSGGGGELFF. The DNA for the CDR3 is TGTGCCAGCAAGGGGTCGGGGGGCGGAGGGGAGCTGTTTTTT.

V gene TRBV6-5 combines with J gene TRBJ2-2; D possibly corresponds to TRBD2 (6 bases). The CDR3 has 14 residues. Germline loops: CDR1 MNHEY, CDR2 SVGAGI. With 2 bases removed from V and 6 bases from J, the gap between germline ends came to 10 bases. The CDR3 spells CASSYKGGAGELFF. CDR3 coding DNA: TGTGCCAGCAGTTACAAAGGAGGGGCCGGGGAGCTGTTTTTT.

The chain joins TRBV5-1 to TRBJ2-2, with 7 bases matching TRBD1. Per the germline V gene, CDR1 is SGHRS and CDR2 is YFSETQ. The ends lost 0 bases at V and 3 bases at J; junction bases unmatched: 2. This CDR3 comprises 15 residues. CDR3 residues: CASSLEGADTGELFF. The CDR3 DNA reads as TGCGCCAGCAGCTTGGAGGGGGCGGACACCGGGGAGCTGTTTTTT. Together with reference TRBV5-1 and TRBJ2-2, the CDR3 gives the full variable domain: KAGVTQTPRYLIKTRGQQVTLSCSPISGHRSVSWYQQTPGQGLQFLFEYFSETQRNKGNFPGRFSGRQFSNSRSEMNVSTLELGDSALYLCASSLEGADTGELFFGEGSRLTVL.

The table lists this clone with a count of one. V usage is TRBV30 and J usage is TRBJ2-7; D is unclear. Germline values: CDR1 GTSNPN, CDR2 SVGIG (reference sequence). Trimming stripped 4 bases from V and 2 bases from J, with 15 bases between. This CDR3 region has 14 residues. Here the CDR3 DNA reads TGTGCCTGGATCGGAGCTCTGAGCCCCTACGAGCAGTACTTC. It is translated as CAWIGALSPYEQYF.

The chain couples TRBV13 to TRBJ2-1; 9 nucleotides agree with TRBD1. The V segment lost 3 bases and the J segment 7 bases; nucleotides outside the gene matches: 10. The germline V gene encodes CDR1 PRHDT and CDR2 FYEKMQ (reference sequence). CDR3 length: 16 residues. CDR3 in DNA: TGTGCCAGCAGCTTCACCCCCGGGACAGGGCTTAATGAGCAGTTCTTC. It yields the protein CASSFTPGTGLNEQFF.

This rearrangement joins TRBV18 to TRBJ2-5, with 9 bases aligning to TRBD2. This CDR3 has 16 residues. V gave up 1 base and J gave up 2 bases; unmatched junction bases: 5. Germline V gene lookup returns CDR1 KGHSH and CDR2 LQKENI. The CDR3 region has the DNA TGTGCCAGCTCACCACGACCGGGACTAGCACAAGAGACCCAGTACTTC. Translation: CASSPRPGLAQETQYF.

The rearrangement uses TRBV9 and TRBJ2-7; TRBD2 is a possible D gene (6 bases). Trimming stripped 0 bases from V and 7 bases from J, with 17 bases between. CDR3 length: 15 amino acids. Germline V gene data show CDR1 as SGDLS and CDR2 as YYNGEE. The CDR3 loop is CASSVEGGTAGEQYF. CDR3 DNA: TGTGCCAGCAGCGTAGAGGGAGGAACGGCTGGAGAGCAGTACTTC.

The chain uses TRBV24-1 and TRBJ2-1, with TRBD1 identical over 9 bases. Per germline, CDR1 KGHDR and CDR2 SFDVKD. The V and J ends lost 5 bases and 6 bases, in that order; junction bases with no gene match: 7. The length of the CDR3 is 15 residues. The CDR3 region has the DNA TGTGCCACCAGTGGAACGGGACAGGGAATCAATGAGCAGTTCTTC. Its protein is CATSGTGQGINEQFF.

The V gene is TRBV2, the J gene TRBJ2-1, with 7 bases lining up with TRBD2. In germline, CDR1 is SNHLY, CDR2 FYNNEI. The CDR3 covers 13 residues. V lost 6 bases, J lost 7 bases, and 6 bases stayed unmatched. The CDR3 DNA is TGTGCCAGCAGGGAGCGGGAAAAAAATGAGCAGTTCTTC. Protein sequence: CASREREKNEQFF.

The chain links TRBV5-1 to TRBJ1-1, with D possibly TRBD1 on 5 matching bases. The CDR3 runs 16 residues. V was shortened by 6 bases and J by 3 bases, with 21 bases between the two germline ends. Germline CDR1 reads SGHRS; CDR2 reads YFSETQ. CDR3 sequence (DNA): TGCGCCAGCAACCCCTATCAGACAGTCTCCCACACTGAAGCTTTCTTT. It is translated as CASNPYQTVSHTEAFF.

The V gene is TRBV6-5, the J gene TRBJ1-1, with D possibly matching TRBD1 (6 bases). The CDR3 length is 14 residues. The germline gives CDR1 MNHEY, CDR2 SVGAGI. Trimming took 4 bases from V and 3 from J, leaving 12 bases between them. The DNA of the CDR3 is TGTGCCAGCAGTTTTGGAACAGGGTACACTGAAGCTTTCTTT. Protein sequence: CASSFGTGYTEAFF.

The gene calls are TRBV6-5 and TRBJ1-1; D is unresolved. CDR3 size: 13 residues. Per germline, CDR1 MNHEY and CDR2 SVGAGI. V shed 8 bases and J shed 1 base, with 11 bases lying between them. The CDR3, as DNA: TGTGCCAGCTCGACATTCGCGAACACTGAAGCTTTCTTT. Translated: CASSTFANTEAFF.

The chain joins TRBV6-5 to TRBJ2-1; perhaps TRBD2 as D (5 bases). The V end lost 4 bases, the J end lost 0 bases, and 10 bases lay between the germline ends. Germline-derived CDR1 and CDR2 are MNHEY and SVGAGI. The CDR3 contains 15 residues. CDR3 residues: CASSFRRSSYNEQFF. In nucleotides, the CDR3 is TGTGCCAGCAGTTTCCGGAGGAGCTCCTACAATGAGCAGTTCTTC.

The gene calls are TRBV10-2 and TRBJ1-1, with 8 nucleotides matching TRBD1. V trimming: 9 bases; J trimming: 11 bases; junction bases outside the gene matches: 14. This CDR3 spans 13 amino acids. Looked up from germline, CDR1 is WSHSY and CDR2 is SAAADI. The CDR3 loop reads CASKDRGVLGAFF. In nucleotides, the CDR3 is TGCGCCAGTAAAGACAGGGGAGTACTGGGGGCTTTCTTT.

The chain links TRBV13 to TRBJ2-5; 12 nucleotides agree with TRBD2. Germline V lookup: CDR1 PRHDT, CDR2 FYEKMQ (reference sequence). Trimming cost V 5 bases and J 5 bases; bases outside gene matches: 15. This CDR3 has 18 amino acids. The CDR3 region is CASSPGLAGGPEWETQYF. The DNA of the CDR3 is TGTGCCAGCAGCCCAGGGCTAGCGGGAGGGCCTGAGTGGGAGACCCAGTACTTC.

The rearrangement links TRBV7-2 to TRBJ1-2; tentatively, D is TRBD1 (6 bases). Trimming removed 6 bases from V and 5 bases from J, with 13 bases in between. The CDR3 length is 13 residues. The germline gives CDR1 SGHTA, CDR2 FQGNSA. In DNA, the CDR3 is TGTGCCAGCAGTCCCGACAGGTTTTATGGCTACACCTTC. Protein product: CASSPDRFYGYTF.

This rearrangement joins TRBV5-4 to TRBJ1-4; D is possibly TRBD1 (5 bases). V lost 3 bases and J lost 0, with 9 bases in between. This CDR3 has 15 amino acids. Germline loops: CDR1 SGHNT, CDR2 YYREEE (reference sequence). CDR3 sequence reads: CASSSGGATNEKLFF. In nucleotides, the CDR3 is TGTGCCAGCAGCTCGGGGGGTGCAACTAATGAAAAACTGTTTTTT. The full variable domain, completed using reference TRBV5-4 and TRBJ1-4, is ETGVTQSPTHLIKTRGQQVTLRCSSQSGHNTVSWYQQALGQGPQFIFQYYREEENGRGNFPPRFSGLQFPNYSSELNVNALELDDSALYLCASSSGGATNEKLFFGSGTQLSVL.

This clone was found once. The chain links TRBV27 to TRBJ1-1, with no clear D. Germline V gene data show CDR1 as MNHEY and CDR2 as SMNVEV (reference sequence). Trimming shortened V by 6 bases and J by 1 base, and 15 bases separated the two germline ends. CDR3 size: 15 residues. The CDR3 protein is CASSQGASWNTEAFF. The CDR3 DNA sequence: TGTGCCAGCAGCCAAGGAGCCAGTTGGAACACTGAAGCTTTCTTT.

V gene TRBV10-3 combines with J gene TRBJ2-7; 10 nucleotides agree with TRBD2. Germline loops: CDR1 ENHRY, CDR2 SYGVKD. Losses at the gene ends were 7 bases for V and 3 bases for J; bases not matched to a gene: 12. The CDR3 contains 16 residues. As DNA, the CDR3 is TGTGCCATCACCCAGGGGGTAGCGGGAGGCGACTACGAGCAGTACTTC. It is translated as CAITQGVAGGDYEQYF.

This sequence joins TRBV5-1 and TRBJ2-2; tentative D call: TRBD2 (6 bases). This CDR3 has 17 residues. V lost 2 bases, J lost 2 bases, and 16 bases lay in between. The V gene's germline CDR1 is SGHRS and CDR2 YFSETQ. The DNA of the CDR3 is TGCGCCAGCAGCTTTATCGGGACTGAGATTAACACCGGGGAGCTGTTTTTT. Translated, it gives CASSFIGTEINTGELFF. The full variable domain, rest sourced from reference TRBV5-1 and TRBJ2-2, is KAGVTQTPRYLIKTRGQQVTLSCSPISGHRSVSWYQQTPGQGLQFLFEYFSETQRNKGNFPGRFSGRQFSNSRSEMNVSTLELGDSALYLCASSFIGTEINTGELFFGEGSRLTVL.

The V call is TRBV28, the J call TRBJ2-5; 11 bases are a match to TRBD2. Germline assignment: CDR1 MDHEN and CDR2 SYDVKM. The CDR3 has 16 amino acids. Germline trimming cut 4 bases from V and 0 bases from J; bases unmatched to any gene: 4. CDR3 protein: CASSSVLAGDQETQYF. CDR3 DNA sequence: TGTGCCAGCAGTTCCGTACTAGCGGGAGACCAAGAGACCCAGTACTTC. The variable domain in full, with the rest retrieved from reference TRBV28 and TRBJ2-5, is DVKVTQSSRYLVKRTGEKVFLECVQDMDHENMFWYRQDPGLGLRLIYFSYDVKMKEKGDIPEGYSVSREKKERFSLILESASTNQTSMYLCASSSVLAGDQETQYFGPGTRLLVL.

This chain connects TRBV5-3 to TRBJ2-7; 8 bases align to TRBD2. TRBV5-3 is noted as an ORF with a role that remains uncertain. The CDR3 has 17 residues. The junction had 11 bases not matched to a gene; V was cut back by 3 bases and J by 0 bases. This chain's CDR3 is CARSSLPSGRCSYEQYF. The DNA for the CDR3 is TGTGCCAGAAGCTCCTTGCCCAGCGGGAGATGCTCCTACGAGCAGTACTTC.

The chain uses TRBV19 and TRBJ2-1, with 7 bases identical to TRBD2. Germline values: CDR1 LNHDA, CDR2 SQIVND (reference sequence). J was trimmed by 7 bases and V by 7 bases; bases with no gene match: 10. The CDR3 length is 14 residues. CDR3 sequence (DNA): TGTGCCAGTAACCTGGCGGGAGTACGAAATGAGCAGTTCTTC. Protein product: CASNLAGVRNEQFF.

The CDR3 sequence: CASSYSNQPQHF. CDR3 DNA sequence: TGTGCCAGCAGTTACAGTAATCAGCCCCAGCATTTT. The rearrangement links TRBV28 to TRBJ1-5, with no clear D. The ends were cut back, 4 bases at V and 4 bases at J, with 5 bases in the middle. CDR1 MDHEN and CDR2 SYDVKM come from the germline V gene. This CDR3 comprises 12 residues.

The chain couples TRBV28 to TRBJ1-5; a weak D match, TRBD1 (5 bases). Per germline, CDR1 MDHEN and CDR2 SYDVKM. With 3 bases removed from V and 2 bases from J, the gap between germline ends came to 11 bases. This CDR3 has 15 amino acids. In DNA, the CDR3 is TGTGCCAGCAGTTTTTACGCCAGGGGCAATCAGCCCCAGCATTTT. Its protein is CASSFYARGNQPQHF. Complete variable domain (other parts from reference TRBV28 and TRBJ1-5): DVKVTQSSRYLVKRTGEKVFLECVQDMDHENMFWYRQDPGLGLRLIYFSYDVKMKEKGDIPEGYSVSREKKERFSLILESASTNQTSMYLCASSFYARGNQPQHFGDGTRLSIL.

This sequence joins TRBV28 and TRBJ2-7; TRBD2 agrees at 11 bases. The CDR3 runs to 15 residues. Germline CDR1 MDHEN, CDR2 SYDVKM. The trim removed 6 bases at V and 4 bases at J, leaving 8 bases unmatched. The DNA of the CDR3 is TGTGCCAGCAGCCCTCCCCGACTAGCGGGATACGAGCAGTACTTC. Translating gives CASSPPRLAGYEQYF.

J is TRBJ2-1 and V is TRBV9; perhaps TRBD1 as D (5 bases). CDR1 and CDR2 (germline): SGDLS, YYNGEE. Between the trimmed V and J ends, which lost 3 bases and 5 bases, there was a span of 6 bases. There are 12 residues in the CDR3. The CDR3 spells CASSEQDNEQFF. CDR3 bases: TGTGCCAGCAGCGAACAGGACAATGAGCAGTTCTTC. Full variable domain (missing parts from reference TRBV9 and TRBJ2-1): DSGVTQTPKHLITATGQRVTLRCSPRSGDLSVYWYQQSLDQGLQFLIQYYNGEERAKGNILERFSAQQFPDLHSELNLSSLELGDSALYFCASSEQDNEQFFGPGTRLTVL.